This T cell receptor (beta chain) was found in a study of regulatory T cells in long-lasting Graves disease (TCRdb year 2021). About the investigation overall: Patients with newly diagnosed Graves' disease had been on antithyroid drugs for under 3 months. A total of 33 samples underwent TCR sequencing, from 13 patients with persistent Graves' disease and approximately 20 patients with newly diagnosed Graves' disease. The study was registered as a clinical trial and conducted in China. Peripheral blood TCR sequencing and RNA sequencing compared persistent Graves' disease patients with newly diagnosed Graves' disease patients.

The cysteine opens and the phenylalanine closes a CDR3 of 16 amino acids. CDR3 DNA only is kept here, 48 bases in frame from base 1. Ends trimmed: V by 3 bases, J by 3 bases; bases unmatched to a gene: 5. The germline V gene gives CDR1 as SGDLS and CDR2 as YYNGEE. Libraries were prepared through multiplex PCR. This sample was sequenced with an Illumina HiSeq 4000. CDR3 regions were amplified by Arm-PCR with iRepertoire HTBI primers to construct TCR beta libraries. Gel purification was performed on PCR products prior to sequencing. As for how the authors treated the data: Across samples, around 62 TRBV and roughly 13 TRBJ segments were identified and used for gene usage analysis of CDR3 amino acid clonotypes. COPE and FqMerger were used to merge filtered high-quality paired reads into contigs. BLAST was used to align contigs to the IMGT TRBV, TRBD and TRBJ reference genes, and CDR3 was defined following IMGT. Highly expanded clones were defined as clonotypes with a frequency above 0.1%. Repertoire diversity was measured by Shannon entropy, and V-J evenness by the Gini coefficient. A clonotype was considered public if more than one individual shared it. Using fastp trimming at Q25 and MiXCR clonotype assembly, TCRdb reanalyzed the public sequencing data and kept in-frame beta chains. Each CDR3 protein appears once, grouped with its most common genes and DNA. The V and J calls were determined by TCRdb, not by the authors. The sample table records about half a million distinct CDR3 sequences; around 12% of these occur just once. Jointly, the top ten make up about 8.3% of the sample.

Interpreted using the paper, the time point label stands for: newly diagnosed GD, antithyroid drugs for less than 3 months. For both TCR sequencing and RNA sequencing, RNA was extracted from PBMCs in TRIzol. Graves' disease was diagnosed according to American Thyroid Association guidelines. The patients came from an endocrinology department in Xi'an, China. From each patient, nine milliliters of peripheral blood was collected into an EDTA anticoagulant tube. Ficoll Paque Plus density gradient separation was used to isolate PBMCs, and no further T cell sorting was done. RNA quality was checked with an Agilent 2100 Bioanalyzer and agarose gel, and concentration with a NanoDrop 2000. In this sample, this clonotype turned up a few times. The antigen this receptor binds is unknown. No base-level quality is on record; no much larger clone is a single base apart. Study-wide findings and limitations: Only the TCR beta chain was sequenced and analyzed. Persistent Graves' disease patients showed lower TCR Shannon entropy and fewer highly expanded clones than newly diagnosed patients, suggesting clonal expansion. The small sample size was acknowledged by the authors as a limitation that may reduce accuracy. Patients with persistent disease shared more public clonotypes (under 3,000) than newly diagnosed patients did (around 980). Because the primary lesion, thyroid tissue, could not be accessed, the study looked at peripheral blood alone. Preferential use of TRBV28, TRBJ1-2 and TRBJ2-5 was observed in persistent disease, whereas TRBV20-1 and TRBJ2-1 were favored in newly diagnosed disease.

These data were also reused for a study on T cells in Graves' hyperthyroidism and ophthalmopathy. As the second publication notes: A patient counted as having stable Graves' hyperthyroidism if no progression to ophthalmopathy occurred over 18 months of follow-up. The hyperthyroidism patients were between 18 and 65 years old and newly diagnosed, with a disease duration of less than 2 months. The study excluded patients with uncontrolled infections, other autoimmune diseases, pregnancy or lactation. Diagnoses were based on clinical symptoms, serum thyroxine and TRAb, thyroid ultrasound and orbital computed tomography. A first-round RT-PCR of the TCR CDR3 used the HTBI primer set with the Qiagen OneStep RT-PCR kit. Most expanded thyroid clonotypes (frequency above 0.001) were also detected in blood, a finding suggesting that blood repertoires may reflect thyroid immune responses. Ophthalmopathy was separated from stable hyperthyroidism by a 13 V-J signature model, with over 85% sensitivity and around 81% specificity obtained in cross-validation and 80%/75% obtained in testing. During validation, the model predicted progression to ophthalmopathy a median of approximately 6.5 months ahead of onset, with roughly 65% sensitivity and more than 72% specificity. A discovery cohort of roughly 100 patients, 43 with Graves' ophthalmopathy and under 60 with stable Graves' hyperthyroidism, was used to find distinguishing TCR V-J signatures. Whether ophthalmopathy could be predicted prospectively was tested in an independent validation cohort made up of under 20 hyperthyroidism patients plus 17 patients who later progressed to ophthalmopathy. For training and testing, the roughly 97 patients in the discovery cohort were randomly divided in a 7:3 ratio. Thyroid tissue and blood T-cell repertoires from six or seven Graves' hyperthyroidism patients were also compared in the study. Once sampling was done, hyperthyroidism patients were given methimazole at a starting dose of 30 mg daily, whereas ophthalmopathy patients were given high-dose intravenous methylprednisolone. Libraries were constructed in a second round of multiplex PCR, after which size selection and purification were performed. Sequencing of the libraries was done on an Illumina HiSeq2000 using paired-end 100 bp reads. SOAPnuke was used to process the raw data, removing reads that contained adapters or uncalled bases, had a mean Phred below 15, or lacked an exact match to the constant primer or identifier. High-quality paired reads were merged with COPE v1.2.5, and unique nucleotide sequences were defined as clonotypes. MiTCR v1.1 was used to align the clonotypes against IMGT TRBV, TRBD and TRBJ reference segments. The analysis was restricted to V-J combinations with a frequency above 0.0001, which together covered 99% to 99.2% of the repertoires. The TCS score was defined as the ratio of F50 (clonal expansion) to E x V (chaos), calculated using BLOSUM62-based TCRdist between CDR3 peptides within each V-J. Welch's t-statistics and random forest reduced roughly 500 V-J features to under 15, which were used in a naive Bayes classifier (R e1071). Sample size was not statistically predetermined, and investigators were not blinded to group allocation. The paper describes TCR Vbeta CDR3 sequencing of 120 to 150 peripheral blood samples, made up of some 40 ophthalmopathy patients, roughly 75 hyperthyroidism patients and some 17 progressor patients.

Source: peripheral blood mononuclear cells (PBMCs), taken at new diagnosis, from a patient treated with antithyroid drugs. The TCR comes from a woman aged 25 to 45 with Graves disease. Donor details come from another sample of the same person, matched by shared clones. The chain is assembled from TRBV9 and TRBJ2-3, with 12 bases aligning to TRBD2. The DNA sequence is given as TGTGCCAGCAGCGAACAGACTAGCGGGAGTACAGATACGCAGTATTTT. It encodes CASSEQTSGSTDTQYF.